This T cell receptor (beta chain) was found in a study of CD8+ T cells in alopecia areata. Looked up from germline, CDR1 is SGHRS and CDR2 is YFSETQ. CDR3 length: 13 residues. The sequencing template was cDNA reverse transcribed from extracted RNA. The data were produced by immunoSEQ multiplex PCR, yet TCRdb's version contains in-frame clones alone and is incomplete. The sample contains 210,000 or so clones, around 66% of which appear only once. This clone was observed a handful of times. The junction shows a germline mismatch at one end, possibly a read error. Sample treatment: oral pan-JAK inhibitor, 5-10 mg twice daily.

This chain connects TRBV5-1 to TRBJ2-7; D may be TRBD1 or TRBD2 (6 bases each). This material consisted of CD4+ T cells sorted from blood, taken at approximately week 42, from a patient treated with tofacitinib. The TCR comes from a human donor with alopecia areata. This CDR3 reads CASSLALGGPVNF. DNA of the CDR3: TGCGCCAGCAGCTTGGCCTTAGGGGGGCCCGTGAACTTC.